These 8 T cell receptor beta chains were sequenced from one sample in a study of blood T cells in healthy people across ages. PCR was performed a second time for roughly 7 to 12 cycles using a sample-barcoded 5' primer and a J-beta primer mix. TCRdb itself ran the 5' RACE reads through MiXCR, one entry per CDR3 protein. The profile shows approximately 850,000 distinct CDR3 sequences, 40% to 50% of them singletons. Sequenced input: blood. The source is a man between 60 and 75 years old in good health.

This chain joins TRBV7-8 and TRBJ1-1; 9 positions agree with TRBD1. There are 15 residues in the CDR3. Germline V gene lookup returns CDR1 SGHVS and CDR2 FQNEAQ. The V segment lost 6 bases and the J segment 0 bases; nucleotides outside the gene matches: 5. The CDR3 coding sequence is TGTGCCAGCAGTGACAGGGGGAGGATGAACACTGAAGCTTTCTTT. Translated, it gives CASSDRGRMNTEAFF.

The chain links TRBV3-1 to TRBJ2-6; D gene uncertain. V lost 2 bases and J 1 base, leaving 6 bases between the germline ends. Germline CDR1 is LGHDT and CDR2 is YNNKEL (reference sequence). The CDR3 covers 15 residues. The CDR3 DNA sequence: TGTGCCAGCAGCCAATACACTTCTGGGGCCAACGTCCTGACTTTC. Encoded protein: CASSQYTSGANVLTF.

This clonotype was detected a few times. V is TRBV28 and J is TRBJ2-7; D is perhaps TRBD1 (6 bases). This CDR3 spans 14 amino acids. V lost 3 bases and J 1 base, leaving 10 bases between the germline ends. In germline, CDR1 is MDHEN, CDR2 SYDVKM. The CDR3 bases are TGTGCCAGCAGTTTCCAGGGGATATCCTACGAGCAGTACTTC. Translated: CASSFQGISYEQYF.

Concerning this clonotype: A read error may explain this, as a much larger clone is one base away. V is TRBV24-1 and J is TRBJ2-5, with 8 bases fitting TRBD1. Germline V lookup: CDR1 KGHDR, CDR2 SFDVKD. This CDR3 comprises 16 residues. V shed 4 bases, J shed 11 bases, and the junction held 17 bases outside the gene matches. CDR3 region: CATSDQGQAIGNEQYF. CDR3 DNA sequence: TGTGCCACCAGTGACCAGGGACAGGCAATAGGGAATGAGCAGTACTTC.

V usage is TRBV20-1 and J usage is TRBJ1-5, with D unresolved. V was clipped by 1 base and J by 11 bases, with 15 bases between them. The CDR3 contains 13 residues. CDR1 and CDR2 (germline): DFQATT, SNEGSKA (reference sequence). CDR3 amino acids: CSARGDLPSSQHF. CDR3 DNA sequence: TGCAGTGCTAGAGGCGATCTACCATCGTCCCAGCATTTT.

The gene calls are TRBV7-8 and TRBJ1-6; 7 bases agree with TRBD1. V shed 3 bases and J 7 bases; nucleotides not matched to a gene: 6. CDR3 length: 15 residues. Germline CDR1 is SGHVS and CDR2 is FQNEAQ. Written as DNA, the CDR3 is TGTGCCAGCAGCTTCGGGACAGCCCAGAATTCACCCCTCCACTTT. Amino acid sequence: CASSFGTAQNSPLHF.

The rearrangement links TRBV2 to TRBJ1-1; D unresolved. CDR3 length: 14 residues. Germline values: CDR1 SNHLY, CDR2 FYNNEI. CDR3 in amino acids: CATTPRVEHTEAFF. For the CDR3, the DNA is TGTGCAACCACCCCGAGGGTGGAGCACACTGAAGCTTTCTTT.

At least ten counts were recorded for this clonotype. The rearrangement links TRBV7-2 to TRBJ2-6; no definite D call. Germline V gene sequence: CDR1 SGHTA, CDR2 FQGNSA. The ends were cut back, 3 bases at V and 0 bases at J, with 15 bases in the middle. The CDR3 has 18 amino acids. CDR3 sequence (DNA): TGTGCCAGCAGCTTTTTCCCCCTTGGCGCCTCTGGGGCCAACGTCCTGACTTTC. Its protein product is CASSFFPLGASGANVLTF.